This entry lists 8 T cell receptor beta chains sequenced from one sample in a study of blood T cells in healthy people across ages (dated by TCRdb to the mid-2010s). Libraries were constructed by 5' RACE. Instrument on record: Illumina HiSeq 2500. A second about 7 to 12 cycle PCR used a sample-barcoded 5' primer and a J-beta primer mix. The raw public reads went through TCRdb reprocessing: fastp at Q25, MiXCR clone calling, in-frame beta chains kept. Rows matching on CDR3 protein sequence are summarized as one entry with the most common DNA and genes. This sample is represented by about 780,000 distinct CDR3 sequences; less than 60% of them were singletons. Together, the top ten hold 15% to 20% of the sample. The specimen was blood. All receptors come from an elderly man in good health.

Many counts were recorded for this clonotype. The CDR3 bases are TGCAGTGCTGGACTAGCGGGACTAGACTACGAGCAGTACTTC. The encoded protein is CSAGLAGLDYEQYF. This chain connects TRBV20-1 to TRBJ2-7; 12 nucleotides match TRBD2. Trimming removed 5 bases from V and 3 bases from J; junction bases left unmatched: 5. Looked up from germline, CDR1 is DFQATT and CDR2 is SNEGSKA (reference sequence). The CDR3 runs 14 residues.

The V call is TRBV27, the J call TRBJ2-1; perhaps TRBD2 as D (5 bases). This CDR3 comprises 15 residues. Per germline, CDR1 MNHEY and CDR2 SMNVEV (reference sequence). Trimming shortened V by 1 base and J by 6 bases, and 13 bases separated the two germline ends. CDR3 amino acids: CASSLLVGVLNEQFF. CDR3 nucleotide sequence: TGTGCCAGCAGTTTATTGGTGGGAGTCCTCAATGAGCAGTTCTTC.

V gene TRBV6-6 combines with J gene TRBJ2-2, with 9 nucleotides matching TRBD1. CDR3 length: 17 amino acids. Looked up from germline, CDR1 is MNHNY and CDR2 is SVGAGI (reference sequence). The V gene end was trimmed by 9 bases and the J gene end by 5 bases; junction bases not matched to a gene: 16. The chain's CDR3 is CASLSRDRVTDTGELFF. CDR3 bases: TGTGCCAGTCTTTCTAGGGACAGGGTTACCGATACCGGGGAGCTGTTTTTT.

A word on this clonotype: A much larger clonotype is one base distant, so this may be a read error. The CDR3 DNA reads as TGCAGCGTTGAAACGGACTTAAGATTTGAGCAGTACTTC. Protein: CSVETDLRFEQYF. The V call is TRBV29-1, the J call TRBJ2-5, with D perhaps matching TRBD2 (5 bases). Germline V gene lookup returns CDR1 SQVTM and CDR2 ANQGSEA. CDR3 size: 13 residues. With 2 bases removed from V and 11 bases from J, the gap between germline ends came to 18 bases.

This sequence joins TRBV13 and TRBJ2-5; D is perhaps TRBD1 (6 bases). Germline CDR1 and CDR2: PRHDT and FYEKMQ (reference sequence). The CDR3 contains 14 residues. The V and J ends lost 5 bases and 2 bases respectively, with 12 bases between them. CDR3 amino acids: CASSRTEQQETQYF. The CDR3 DNA is TGTGCCAGCAGCAGGACAGAGCAACAAGAGACCCAGTACTTC.

The CDR3 sequence is CASSVDEGENYGYTF. The CDR3 coding sequence is TGTGCCAGCAGCGTAGATGAGGGGGAAAACTATGGCTACACCTTC. The rearrangement uses TRBV9 and TRBJ1-2; TRBD1 might be the D (6 bases). V gave up 0 bases and J gave up 2 bases, with 11 bases separating them. Germline CDR1 SGDLS, CDR2 YYNGEE. This CDR3 has 15 amino acids.

A few counts support this clonotype. This chain links TRBV10-3 with TRBJ1-5; tentative D call: TRBD1 (5 bases). The CDR3 has 15 amino acids. The germline V gene has CDR1 ENHRY and CDR2 SYGVKD. V lost 2 bases, J lost 9 bases, and 17 bases lay in between. CDR3 residues: CAISEVGPPGGPQHF. The CDR3 nucleotides read TGTGCCATCAGTGAGGTGGGACCCCCTGGTGGGCCCCAGCATTTT.

The gene calls are TRBV12-3 or TRBV12-4 and TRBJ1-2; no clear D. This CDR3 has 14 amino acids. V was clipped by 3 bases and J by 4 bases, with 12 bases between them. The CDR3 nucleotides read TGTGCCAGCAGTTTTGGAGGAACTAGCTATGGCTACACCTTC. Translated: CASSFGGTSYGYTF.